The clone carrying this TCR beta chain was recorded a few times. Its target is not known. Trimming stripped 3 bases from V and 4 bases from J, with 9 bases between. The germline V gene has CDR1 SEHNR and CDR2 FQNEAQ (reference sequence). The CDR3 is 13 residues long. A 5'RACE template-switching step, the method used to make TCR cDNA, added a universal primer site and UMIs. TCRdb independently ran MiXCR on the 5' RACE reads; one entry per CDR3 protein. The table shows about 340,000 distinct CDR3 sequences, with around 13% occurring only once. These data originate in a study of T cells after yellow fever vaccination. Findings of the study overall: Abundant clonotypes from the bulk population could have been carried over as contaminants into FACS-sorted repertoires. Clones that expanded after primary vaccination mostly reappeared after the booster (roughly 96% CD4, approximately 89% CD8). Just a small share of clonotypes turned up in the CD4 compartment as well as the CD8 compartment.

This specimen was CD4+ T cells sorted from PBMCs, taken 15 days after the yellow fever booster vaccination. V and J are TRBV7-9 and TRBJ1-1; D call uncertain. This receptor was identified in a man aged 18 to 30 who received the YFV17D yellow fever vaccine. DNA for the CDR3: TGTGCCAGCAGCTTTGGAGTACTCACTGAAGCTTTCTTT. It yields the protein CASSFGVLTEAFF.